This TCR beta chain was documented in a study of T cells in Graves' hyperthyroidism and ophthalmopathy (dated by TCRdb to the late 2010s). Regarding the research as a whole: Peripheral blood was sampled at the time of initial diagnosis, prior to any treatment. Prospective prediction of ophthalmopathy was tested in an independent validation cohort of fewer than 20 hyperthyroidism patients and some 17 patients who later progressed to ophthalmopathy. Thyroid tissue and blood T-cell repertoires from over 5 Graves' hyperthyroidism patients were also compared in the study. To identify distinguishing TCR V-J signatures, a discovery cohort of around 98 patients was used, comprising 43 with Graves' ophthalmopathy and approximately 58 with stable Graves' hyperthyroidism. After sampling, hyperthyroidism patients received methimazole starting at 30 mg daily, and ophthalmopathy patients received high-dose intravenous methylprednisolone. The 90 to 100 discovery patients were randomly divided into training and test sets at a 7:3 ratio. The paper reports TCR Vbeta CDR3 sequencing of more than 120 peripheral blood samples: around 45 ophthalmopathy, fewer than 85 hyperthyroidism and around 17 progressor patients. Results and caveats for the whole study, not just this receptor: Blood samples also contained most of the expanded thyroid clonotypes (frequency above 0.001), which suggests that blood repertoires may reflect thyroid immune responses. No statistical method was used to set the sample size in advance, and investigators knew the group allocation. In validation, the model predicted progression to ophthalmopathy with roughly 70% sensitivity and 72.22% specificity, a median of around six months before onset. A model built on a 13 V-J signature distinguished ophthalmopathy from stable hyperthyroidism, reaching roughly 88% sensitivity and around 81% specificity in cross-validation and 80%/75% in testing.

Ophthalmopathy patients had moderately to severely active disease, with a Clinical Activity Score of 3 or more, a NOSPECS grade of 4 or more, and a disease duration of less than 3 months. Any patient with an uncontrolled infection, another autoimmune disease, pregnancy or lactation was excluded. Diagnoses relied on clinical symptoms, serum thyroxine and TRAb, thyroid ultrasound and orbital computed tomography. Ficoll-Paque density gradient centrifugation was used to isolate PBMCs from about 10 ml of fresh peripheral blood. Trizol reagent was used to extract total RNA, and RNA quality was then checked on an Agilent 2100 Bioanalyzer. This clonotype appeared many times. It has no known antigen specificity. No base quality values were provided; no much bigger clone lies one nucleotide off. The TCR beta CDR3 regions were amplified from the RNA transcripts. The first round of RT-PCR for the TCR CDR3 was performed with the HTBI primer set and the Qiagen OneStep RT-PCR kit. The libraries were constructed in a second round of multiplex PCR and then size-selected and purified. The libraries were sequenced on an Illumina HiSeq2000 using paired-end 100 bp reads. For the original study's pipeline: Raw data were processed with SOAPnuke, discarding reads with adapters, uncalled bases, mean Phred below 15, or no exact constant-primer or identifier match. COPE v1.2.5 was used to merge high-quality paired reads, and clonotypes were defined as unique nucleotide sequences. MiTCR v1.1 was used to align clonotypes to the IMGT TRBV, TRBD and TRBJ reference segments. The analysis included only V-J combinations with a frequency above 0.0001, which together covered more than 98% of the repertoires. A TCS score was defined as the ratio between F50 (clonal expansion) and ExV (chaos), using BLOSUM62-based TCRdist between CDR3 peptides within each V-J. Welch's t-statistics and random forest reduced roughly 530 V-J features to 13, which were used in a naive Bayes classifier (R e1071). The Morisita-Horn index was used to measure how similar the thyroid and blood repertoires were. Clones were called with MiXCR by TCRdb after fastp trimmed the public reads at Q25, and only in-frame beta chains were retained. All rows with the same CDR3 protein become a single entry with the most common DNA and genes. None of the V and J calls come from the authors' own analysis; TCRdb made them. This sample holds approximately 610,000 distinct CDR3 sequences; roughly 15% were observed only once. The ten most abundant clones make up about 4.5% of the sample.

Counted from cysteine to phenylalanine, this CDR3 has 14 amino acids. Only the CDR3 portion is preserved as DNA: 42 bases, with reading frame beginning at the first base. V ends up 6 bases short and J 3 bases short, with an unmatched junction base count of 8. From a lookup of the germline V gene, CDR1 and CDR2 are SGHRS and YFSETQ. The clonotype was recovered from a woman aged 40-49 years with Graves' ophthalmopathy. The sample was blood. This receptor chain uses TRBV5-1 and TRBJ1-1; 7 bases in the junction line up with TRBD1. The CDR3 reads CASNADRDHTEAFF. The base sequence is TGCGCCAGCAATGCTGACAGGGACCACACTGAAGCTTTCTTT.